This TCR beta chain appears in the sequencing data of a study of T cell repertoires in cytomegalovirus infection. Study outcomes and limitations: Pooled public TCR beta family frequency picked out CMV carriers with the relevant HLA.

One entry per CDR3 protein results from TCRdb running MiXCR on the reads. The data contain approximately 160,000 distinct CDR3 sequences, 15% to 20% of them singletons. There are a few counts of this clonotype. Its antigen is not known. Germline assignment: CDR1 MNHEY and CDR2 SVGAGI. The CDR3 loop spans 14 amino acids. Trimming left V 0 bases short and J 5 bases short, with 10 bases between. The sample comprised CD8+ T cells from PBMCs. The TCR sequence derives from a human donor in good health (CMV status not recorded). Some clones in this sample may be carry-over from other donors' samples. This rearrangement joins TRBV6-5 to TRBJ1-1, with a weak D call TRBD1 (5 bases). CDR3 nucleotide sequence: TGTGCCAGCAGTTACTCTCTGGGGGATACTGAAGCTTTCTTT. Encoded protein: CASSYSLGDTEAFF.